This passage covers 22 T cell receptor beta chains from one sample sequenced in a study of OX40 agonist ivuxolimab in advanced cancers. Data came from immunoSEQ multiplex PCR; TCRdb stores just in-frame clones and leaves some out. The sample contains roughly 71,000 clones, approximately 81% of which appear only once. The sample here was CD4+ or CD8+ T cells sorted from blood, taken in a trial of the OX40 agonist ivuxolimab. The source is an adult with an advanced solid tumor such as melanoma, head and neck, liver or kidney cancer.

V is TRBV4-1 and J is TRBJ1-4; D perhaps matches TRBD1 (6 bases). Trimming left V 1 base short and J 7 bases short, with 16 bases between. The CDR3 contains 16 residues. Germline-derived CDR1 and CDR2 are MGHRA and YSYEKL. CDR3 region: CASSQGGGGASEKLFF. As DNA, the CDR3 is TGCGCCAGCAGCCAAGGTGGGGGGGGCGCATCTGAAAAACTGTTTTTT.

CDR3 DNA sequence: TGTGCCAGCCAGAGGGCACCTAACACCGGGGAGCTGTTTTTT. Encoded protein: CASQRAPNTGELFF. This sequence joins TRBV6-5 and TRBJ2-2; D might be TRBD2 (5 bases). There are 14 residues in the CDR3. CDR1 and CDR2 (germline): MNHEY, SVGAGI. V gave up 8 bases and J gave up 2 bases, with 12 bases separating them.

This chain connects TRBV18 to TRBJ2-1; no reliable D call. V was shortened by 4 bases and J by 4 bases, with 8 bases between the two germline ends. CDR3 size: 13 residues. CDR1 is KGHSH, CDR2 LQKENI, per germline. The CDR3 sequence: CASSRLDYNEQFF. CDR3 bases: TGTGCCAGCTCACGACTCGATTACAATGAGCAGTTCTTC.

This clone was picked up one time. This chain links TRBV6-4 with TRBJ2-7; 9 bases fit TRBD2. Germline V gives CDR1 MRHNA, CDR2 SNTAGT. With 4 bases clipped from V and 1 base from J, the junction kept 17 bases outside the gene matches. This CDR3 has 19 amino acids. CDR3 nucleotides: TGTGCCAGCAGTGTTACGACTAGCGGAGAGAGGTCACCGTCCTACGAGCAGTACTTC. Translation gives CASSVTTSGERSPSYEQYF.

The V and J genes are TRBV5-1 and TRBJ2-3, with D perhaps matching TRBD2 (5 bases). Germline V gives CDR1 SGHRS, CDR2 YFSETQ. Trimming cost V 0 bases and J 2 bases, with 7 bases left between them. This CDR3 has 14 residues. In DNA, the CDR3 is TGCGCCAGCAGCTTGGGGAGGTACACAGATACGCAGTATTTT. This translates into CASSLGRYTDTQYF.

The chain employs TRBV5-4 and TRBJ1-4, with D hard to call. From germline, CDR1 is SGHNT and CDR2 YYREEE (reference sequence). CDR3 size: 16 residues. Trimming removed 4 bases at V and 5 bases at J, with 18 bases between. In DNA, the CDR3 is TGTGCCAGCAGCCAAGGCGTGGGCAGGACCAATGAAAAACTGTTTTTT. It yields the protein CASSQGVGRTNEKLFF.

The chain links TRBV6-1 to TRBJ1-3; D is perhaps TRBD1 (6 bases). The CDR3 consists of 16 residues. Germline loops: CDR1 MNHNS, CDR2 SASEGT. Trimming removed 4 bases at V and 0 bases at J, with 13 bases between. Here the CDR3 reads CASSARTARSGNTIYF. The CDR3 coding sequence is TGTGCCAGCAGTGCGAGGACAGCGCGCTCTGGAAACACCATATATTTT.

This clone was seen once. The chain employs TRBV4-3 and TRBJ2-2, with D tentatively TRBD2 (6 bases). The V gene lost 5 bases and the J gene lost 1 base, with 17 bases spanning the gap. Per germline, CDR1 LGHNA and CDR2 YSLEER. The CDR3 sequence is 17 residues long. DNA for the CDR3: TGCGCCAGCAGCTTGGGTCCAGCGGGCCTGAACACCGGGGAGCTGTTTTTT. Translated, it gives CASSLGPAGLNTGELFF.

This rearrangement joins TRBV7-8 to TRBJ1-1; 8 bases fit TRBD1. J was trimmed by 5 bases and V by 0 bases; bases with no gene match: 5. CDR1 and CDR2 from the germline V gene are SGHVS and FQNEAQ. The CDR3 has 15 residues. For the CDR3, the DNA is TGTGCCAGCAGCTTAGCAGCAGGGGGCCTTACTGAAGCTTTCTTT. Translated: CASSLAAGGLTEAFF. Full variable domain (missing parts from reference TRBV7-8 and TRBJ1-1): GAGVSQSPRYKVAKRGQDVALRCDPISGHVSLFWYQQALGQGPEFLTYFQNEAQLDKSGLPSDRFFAERPEGSVSTLKIQRTQQEDSAVYLCASSLAAGGLTEAFFGQGTRLTVV.

This clone was detected only once. V gene TRBV5-1 combines with J gene TRBJ1-1; 7 positions match TRBD1. Germline V CDR1 and CDR2: SGHRS, YFSETQ. The CDR3 contains 15 residues. The junction had 8 bases not matched to a gene; V was cut back by 2 bases and J by 4 bases. The chain's CDR3 is CASSFGTTGVTEAFF. The CDR3 DNA sequence: TGCGCCAGCAGCTTTGGAACTACAGGGGTCACTGAAGCTTTCTTT.

This chain uses TRBV19 with TRBJ2-7, with 12 nucleotides matching TRBD2. Trimming cost V 5 bases and J 6 bases; bases outside gene matches: 11. The germline CDR1 and CDR2 sequences are LNHDA and SQIVND (reference sequence). The CDR3 runs 16 residues. The DNA of the CDR3 is TGTGCCAGTAGTCCCCTCGGAGGACTAGCGGGATCCGAGCAGTACTTC. Protein sequence: CASSPLGGLAGSEQYF.

This CDR3 is CASSPGEEKLFF. The CDR3 DNA reads TGTGCCAGCAGCCCAGGGGAGGAAAAACTGTTTTTT. The gene calls are TRBV9 and TRBJ1-4; a possible D gene is TRBD1 (6 bases). V was cut by 4 bases and J by 8 bases, with 9 bases left in between. CDR1 is SGDLS, CDR2 YYNGEE, per germline. The CDR3 runs to 12 residues.

J is TRBJ2-1 and V is TRBV5-5, with D tentatively TRBD1 or TRBD2 (5 bases each). The CDR3 has 15 residues. V lost 2 bases, J lost 8 bases, and 17 bases lay in between. Germline lookup yields CDR1 SGHKS and CDR2 YYEKEE (reference sequence). As DNA, the CDR3 is TGTGCCAGCAGCTTAAGTCCGGGACCCGGCGATGAGCAGTTCTTC. It is translated as CASSLSPGPGDEQFF.

This rearrangement joins TRBV7-2 to TRBJ2-7; no clear D gene. V lost 3 bases and J lost 0, with 0 bases in between. Per germline, CDR1 SGHTA and CDR2 FQGNSA. The CDR3 covers 11 residues. The CDR3 loop reads CASSFSYEQYF. CDR3 DNA sequence: TGTGCCAGCAGCTTCTCCTACGAGCAGTACTTC.

The chain combines TRBV7-9 with TRBJ1-2; 8 bases map to TRBD1. CDR1 and CDR2 from the germline V gene are SEHNR and FQNEAQ (reference sequence). The J segment lost 0 bases and the V segment lost 2 bases, leaving 2 bases of the junction unmatched. The CDR3 spans 15 residues. CDR3 coding DNA: TGTGCCAGCAGCTTATCACAGGGGGCTAACTATGGCTACACCTTC. Its translation is CASSLSQGANYGYTF.

This clone was seen more than once but under ten times. The chain couples TRBV7-2 to TRBJ2-5, with D possibly TRBD2 on 5 matching bases. CDR3 length: 14 residues. V lost 4 bases and J lost 7, with 16 bases in between. Germline CDR1 reads SGHTA; CDR2 reads FQGNSA. In DNA, the CDR3 is TGTGCCAGCAGCTCCATAGAGGGCGTCGGGACCCAGTACTTC. Its translation: CASSSIEGVGTQYF.

The chain links TRBV5-6 to TRBJ1-5; D remains unclear. In germline, CDR1 is SGHDT, CDR2 YYEEEE. This CDR3 contains 14 residues. Trimming pared 0 bases from V and 9 bases from J, leaving 13 bases between. The chain's CDR3 is CASSLAGLPGPQHF. CDR3 coding DNA: TGTGCCAGCAGCTTGGCCGGCCTCCCGGGGCCCCAGCATTTT.

The rearrangement joins TRBV11-2 to TRBJ2-5; the D gene could be TRBD1 or TRBD2 (5 bases each). This CDR3 is built from 15 residues. Per the germline V gene, CDR1 is SGHAT and CDR2 is FQNNGV. V dropped 0 bases and J dropped 4 bases, with 12 bases sitting between them. The DNA for the CDR3 is TGTGCCAGCAGCTTAGATACGGGGCAGGGAGAGACCCAGTACTTC. Amino acids: CASSLDTGQGETQYF.

The rearrangement uses TRBV7-6 and TRBJ2-1; D is tentatively TRBD1 or TRBD2 (7 bases each). Germline CDR1 reads SGHVS; CDR2 reads FNYEAQ. The V end lost 1 base, the J end lost 8 bases, and 18 bases lay between the germline ends. The CDR3 sequence is 16 residues long. The CDR3 sequence: CASSLERAGQHDEQFF. The CDR3 DNA reads as TGTGCCAGCAGCTTAGAAAGAGCGGGACAGCACGATGAGCAGTTCTTC.

This clone was observed once. The V and J genes are TRBV30 and TRBJ1-5; 7 nucleotides agree with TRBD1. The ends lost 0 bases at V and 6 bases at J; junction bases unmatched: 2. The germline gives CDR1 GTSNPN, CDR2 SVGIG (reference sequence). The CDR3 contains 13 residues. The CDR3 region has the DNA TGTGCCTGGAGTGTGCAGGGGGGTCAGCCCCAGCATTTT. As protein: CAWSVQGGQPQHF.

The chain joins TRBV5-1 to TRBJ1-4, with D maybe TRBD1 (5 bases). The germline CDR1 and CDR2 sequences are SGHRS and YFSETQ. This CDR3 region has 15 residues. V lost 0 bases to trimming and J lost 0 bases, with 6 bases between them. CDR3 bases: TGCGCCAGCAGCTTGGGGGGGACAACTAATGAAAAACTGTTTTTT. The encoded protein is CASSLGGTTNEKLFF.

This clone was seen a single time. The chain links TRBV19 to TRBJ1-1; no reliable D call. Germline V lookup: CDR1 LNHDA, CDR2 SQIVND (reference sequence). V dropped 5 bases and J dropped 1 base, with 8 bases sitting between them. The CDR3 totals 13 residues. The CDR3 protein is CASSFQANTEAFF. The CDR3 DNA sequence: TGTGCCAGTAGTTTTCAGGCGAACACTGAAGCTTTCTTT.